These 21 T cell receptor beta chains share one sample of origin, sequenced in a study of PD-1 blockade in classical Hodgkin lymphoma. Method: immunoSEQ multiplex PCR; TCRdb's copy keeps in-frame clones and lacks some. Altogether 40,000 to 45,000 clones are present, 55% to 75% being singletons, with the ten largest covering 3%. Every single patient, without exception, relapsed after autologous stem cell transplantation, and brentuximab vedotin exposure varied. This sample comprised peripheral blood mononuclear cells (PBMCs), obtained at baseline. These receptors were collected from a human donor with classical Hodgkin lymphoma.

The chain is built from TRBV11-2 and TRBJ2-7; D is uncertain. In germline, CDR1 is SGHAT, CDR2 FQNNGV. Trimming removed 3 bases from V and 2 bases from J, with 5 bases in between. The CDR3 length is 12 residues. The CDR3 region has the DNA TGTGCCAGCAGCTTTACAGCCTACGAGCAGTACTTC. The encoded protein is CASSFTAYEQYF.

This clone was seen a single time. The CDR3 protein is CASSNSLAGDFGETQYF. The CDR3 DNA follows: TGTGCCAGCAGTAACTCGCTAGCGGGAGACTTTGGAGAGACCCAGTACTTC. The chain links TRBV28 to TRBJ2-5; 10 bases are a match to TRBD2. The germline V gene encodes CDR1 MDHEN and CDR2 SYDVKM. The trim removed 5 bases at V and 4 bases at J, leaving 13 bases unmatched. This CDR3 contains 17 residues. The full variable domain, with the rest looked up from reference TRBV28 and TRBJ2-5, is DVKVTQSSRYLVKRTGEKVFLECVQDMDHENMFWYRQDPGLGLRLIYFSYDVKMKEKGDIPEGYSVSREKKERFSLILESASTNQTSMYLCASSNSLAGDFGETQYFGPGTRLLVL.

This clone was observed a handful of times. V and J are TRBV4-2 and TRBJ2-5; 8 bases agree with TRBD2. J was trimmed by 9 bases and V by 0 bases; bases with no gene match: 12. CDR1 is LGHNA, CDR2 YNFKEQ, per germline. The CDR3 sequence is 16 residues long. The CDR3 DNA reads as TGTGCCAGCAGCCAAGATCTGACCGGGAGGGCCTCGGCCCAGTACTTC. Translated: CASSQDLTGRASAQYF.

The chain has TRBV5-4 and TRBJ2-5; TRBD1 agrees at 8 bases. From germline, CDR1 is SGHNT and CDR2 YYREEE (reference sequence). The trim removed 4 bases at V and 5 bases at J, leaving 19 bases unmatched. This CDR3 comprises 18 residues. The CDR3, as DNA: TGTGCCAGCAGCAGTAGACCCGGGACAGGCCTTGGGGAGGAGACCCAGTACTTC. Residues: CASSSRPGTGLGEETQYF.

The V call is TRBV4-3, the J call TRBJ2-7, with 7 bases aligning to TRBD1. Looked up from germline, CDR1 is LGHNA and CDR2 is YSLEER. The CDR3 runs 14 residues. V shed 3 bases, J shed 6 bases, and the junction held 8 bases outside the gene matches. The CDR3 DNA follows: TGCGCCAGCAGCCAGTACAGGGGCTCGGGCGAGCAGTACTTC. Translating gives CASSQYRGSGEQYF.

As DNA, the CDR3 is TGTGCCAGCACTGGGGAGTTTTTTGGAAACACCATATATTTT. Translated: CASTGEFFGNTIYF. The chain has TRBV28 and TRBJ1-3; no clear D. CDR3 size: 14 residues. Germline assignment: CDR1 MDHEN and CDR2 SYDVKM. Between the trimmed V and J ends, which lost 7 bases and 3 bases, there was a span of 13 bases.

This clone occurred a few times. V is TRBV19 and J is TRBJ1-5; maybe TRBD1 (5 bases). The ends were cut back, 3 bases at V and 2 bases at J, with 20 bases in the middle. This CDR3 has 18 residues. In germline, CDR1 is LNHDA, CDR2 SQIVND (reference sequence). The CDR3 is CASSILLAQGARNQPQHF. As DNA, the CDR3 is TGTGCCAGTAGTATTCTCCTTGCCCAAGGGGCCCGCAATCAGCCCCAGCATTTT. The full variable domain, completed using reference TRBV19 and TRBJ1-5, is DGGITQSPKYLFRKEGQNVTLSCEQNLNHDAMYWYRQDPGQGLRLIYYSQIVNDFQKGDIAEGYSVSREKKESFPLTVTSAQKNPTAFYLCASSILLAQGARNQPQHFGDGTRLSIL.

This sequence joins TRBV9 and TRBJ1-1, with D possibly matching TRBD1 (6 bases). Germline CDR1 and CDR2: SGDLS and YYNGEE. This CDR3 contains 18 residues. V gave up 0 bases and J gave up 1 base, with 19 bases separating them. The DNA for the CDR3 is TGTGCCAGCAGCGTAGATAGAGAGGGTGGGGGGCGGAACACTGAAGCTTTCTTT. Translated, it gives CASSVDREGGGRNTEAFF.

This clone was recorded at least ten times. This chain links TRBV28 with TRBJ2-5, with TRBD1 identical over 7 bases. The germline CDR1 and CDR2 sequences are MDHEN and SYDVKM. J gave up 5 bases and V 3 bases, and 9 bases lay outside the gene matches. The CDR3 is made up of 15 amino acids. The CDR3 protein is CASSFNQGDGETQYF. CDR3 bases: TGTGCCAGCAGTTTCAACCAGGGGGACGGGGAGACCCAGTACTTC.

This CDR3 is CSVRQGSAYGYTF. The CDR3 bases are TGCAGCGTTCGACAGGGGTCGGCCTATGGCTACACCTTC. This rearrangement joins TRBV29-1 to TRBJ1-2, with TRBD1 matching 8 bases. Germline V gives CDR1 SQVTM, CDR2 ANQGSEA. CDR3 length: 13 residues. With V trimmed by 5 bases and J by 4 bases, 6 bases remained unmatched. The entire variable domain, with the rest obtained from reference TRBV29-1 and TRBJ1-2, is as follows: SAVISQKPSRDICQRGTSLTIQCQVDSQVTMMFWYRQQPGQSLTLIATANQGSEATYESGFVIDKFPISRPNLTFSTLTVSNMSPEDSSIYLCSVRQGSAYGYTFGSGTRLTVV.

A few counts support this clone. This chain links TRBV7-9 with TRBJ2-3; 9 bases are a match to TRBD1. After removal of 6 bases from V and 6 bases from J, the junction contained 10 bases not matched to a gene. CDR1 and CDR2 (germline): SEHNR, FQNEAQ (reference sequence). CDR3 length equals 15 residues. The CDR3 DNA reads TGTGCCAGCAGTTGGGACAGGGATGTCGCGGATACGCAGTATTTT. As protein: CASSWDRDVADTQYF.

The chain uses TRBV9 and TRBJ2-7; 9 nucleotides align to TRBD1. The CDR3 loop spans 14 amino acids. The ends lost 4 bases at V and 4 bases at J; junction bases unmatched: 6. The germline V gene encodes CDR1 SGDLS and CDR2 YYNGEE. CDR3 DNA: TGTGCCAGCAGCCCAGGGGACAGGGCTTACGAGCAGTACTTC. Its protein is CASSPGDRAYEQYF.

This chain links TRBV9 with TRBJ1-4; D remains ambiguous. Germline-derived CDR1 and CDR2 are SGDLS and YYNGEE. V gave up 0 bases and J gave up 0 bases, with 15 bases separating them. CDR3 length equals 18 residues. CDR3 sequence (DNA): TGTGCCAGCAGCGTAGGTAGAGGAACTGGGCCAACTAATGAAAAACTGTTTTTT. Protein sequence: CASSVGRGTGPTNEKLFF. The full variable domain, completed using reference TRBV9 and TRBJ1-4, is DSGVTQTPKHLITATGQRVTLRCSPRSGDLSVYWYQQSLDQGLQFLIQYYNGEERAKGNILERFSAQQFPDLHSELNLSSLELGDSALYFCASSVGRGTGPTNEKLFFGSGTQLSVL.

CDR3 sequence: CASSSGLAGSYEQYF. The DNA for the CDR3 is TGTGCCAGCAGTTCAGGACTAGCGGGATCCTACGAGCAGTACTTC. The chain carries TRBV27 and TRBJ2-7; TRBD2 agrees at 12 bases. The CDR3 runs to 15 residues. Germline values: CDR1 MNHEY, CDR2 SMNVEV (reference sequence). Unmatched junction bases numbered 2, after V lost 4 bases and J lost 1 base.

Here the CDR3 reads CASSMKGGANYGYTF. DNA of the CDR3: TGTGCCAGTAGTATGAAGGGGGGAGCGAACTATGGCTACACCTTC. This chain links TRBV19 with TRBJ1-2, with D perhaps TRBD1 (6 bases). Per germline, CDR1 LNHDA and CDR2 SQIVND (reference sequence). Trimming took off 3 bases at V and 2 bases at J, with 13 bases between the two ends. The CDR3 loop spans 15 amino acids.

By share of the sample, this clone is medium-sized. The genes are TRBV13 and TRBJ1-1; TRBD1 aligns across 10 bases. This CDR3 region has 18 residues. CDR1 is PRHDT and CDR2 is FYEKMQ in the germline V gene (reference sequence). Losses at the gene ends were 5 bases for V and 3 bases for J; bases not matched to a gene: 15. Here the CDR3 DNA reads TGTGCCAGCAGCACTCGGGACAGGGGACGCTGGCTGGACACTGAAGCTTTCTTT. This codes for CASSTRDRGRWLDTEAFF. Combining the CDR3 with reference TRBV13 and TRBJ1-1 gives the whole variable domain AAGVIQSPRHLIKEKRETATLKCYPIPRHDTVYWYQQGPGQDPQFLISFYEKMQSDKGSIPDRFSAQQFSDYHSELNMSSLELGDSALYFCASSTRDRGRWLDTEAFFGQGTRLTVV.

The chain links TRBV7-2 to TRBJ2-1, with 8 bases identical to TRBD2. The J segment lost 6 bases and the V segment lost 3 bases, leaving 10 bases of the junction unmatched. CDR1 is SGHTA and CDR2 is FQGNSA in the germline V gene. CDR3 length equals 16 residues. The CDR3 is CASSFNPGLGANEQFF. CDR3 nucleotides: TGTGCCAGCAGCTTTAACCCGGGACTAGGAGCCAATGAGCAGTTCTTC.

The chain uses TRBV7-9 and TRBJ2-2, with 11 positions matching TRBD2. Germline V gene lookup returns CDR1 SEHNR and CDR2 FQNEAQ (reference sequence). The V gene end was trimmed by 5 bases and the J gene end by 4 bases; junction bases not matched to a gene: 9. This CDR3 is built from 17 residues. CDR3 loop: CASSVNSGRALTGELFF. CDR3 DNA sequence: TGTGCCAGCAGCGTAAATAGCGGGAGGGCCCTCACCGGGGAGCTGTTTTTT.

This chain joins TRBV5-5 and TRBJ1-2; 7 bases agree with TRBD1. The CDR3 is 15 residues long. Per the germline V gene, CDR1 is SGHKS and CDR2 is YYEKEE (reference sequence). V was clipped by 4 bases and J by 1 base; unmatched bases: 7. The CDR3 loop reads CASSTPGQINYGYTF. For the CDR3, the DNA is TGTGCCAGCAGCACCCCGGGACAGATTAACTATGGCTACACCTTC.

This chain's CDR3 is CASSVSNTGNYGYTF. As DNA, the CDR3 is TGTGCCAGCAGCGTATCCAACACGGGGAATTATGGCTACACCTTC. The rearrangement uses TRBV9 and TRBJ1-2, with D uncertain. Germline V gene sequence: CDR1 SGDLS, CDR2 YYNGEE. CDR3 length: 15 residues. The V end lost 1 base, the J end lost 5 bases, and 15 bases lay between the germline ends.

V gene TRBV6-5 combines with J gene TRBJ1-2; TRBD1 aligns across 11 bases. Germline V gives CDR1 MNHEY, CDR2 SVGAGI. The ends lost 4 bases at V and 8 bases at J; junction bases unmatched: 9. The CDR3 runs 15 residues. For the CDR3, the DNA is TGTGCCAGCAGTTCATCCGGACAGGGGGCCTTAGGCTACACCTTC. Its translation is CASSSSGQGALGYTF.